This T cell receptor (beta chain) was profiled in a study of spatial heterogeneity in lung cancer. TCRdb passed the 5' RACE reads through MiXCR, listing each CDR3 protein once. The sample has around 100,000 distinct CDR3 sequences, 4% to 4.5% seen once. This clonotype occurred many times. Antigen: not known. With 6 bases removed from V and 1 base from J, the gap between germline ends came to 17 bases. Germline V gene data show CDR1 as MGHRA and CDR2 as YSYEKL. The CDR3 is 16 residues long. Study results and limitations: Mutation tallies in tumors tracked expanded intratumoral alpha and beta TCR counts.

Noted time point: sample taken at primary tumor resection. The donors were 72 patients with non-small cell lung cancer that was early-stage and untreated. Material for sequencing was whole RNA from tumor, nontumor lung or frozen PBMC, left unsorted. The gene calls are TRBV4-1 and TRBJ2-3; the D gene is possibly TRBD2 (6 bases). This TCR was sampled from a male donor with early-stage non-small cell lung cancer. The starting material was lung tumor tissue, obtained at surgery. The CDR3 sequence is CASRELGLSRTDTQYF. CDR3 sequence (DNA): TGCGCCAGCAGGGAATTGGGACTCAGCCGCACAGATACGCAGTATTTT.